These 27 T cell receptor beta chains share one sample of origin, sequenced in a study of lymphopenia after photon versus proton radiotherapy. Profiling relied on immunoSEQ multiplex PCR, and the TCRdb table lists in-frame clones only, not all of them. This sample has about 19,000 clones; around nine tenths occur once, and the top ten carry about 6%. The material was peripheral blood, obtained from a patient treated with photon-based radiotherapy. The receptors stem from a man between 60 and 75 years old with pancreatic cancer.

The rearrangement uses TRBV2 and TRBJ1-2; 9 positions match TRBD1. The CDR3 consists of 14 residues. Per the germline V gene, CDR1 is SNHLY and CDR2 is FYNNEI. J lost 2 bases, V lost 10 bases, and 8 bases had no gene match. The CDR3 protein is CANSGQGGNYGYTF. In DNA form, the CDR3 reads TGTGCCAACTCGGGACAGGGTGGGAACTATGGCTACACCTTC.

The chain uses TRBV30 and TRBJ2-3; 11 nucleotides align to TRBD1. This CDR3 is 18 amino acids long. Losses at the gene ends were 1 base for V and 1 base for J; bases not matched to a gene: 10. Germline-derived CDR1 and CDR2 are GTSNPN and SVGIG (reference sequence). The CDR3 region is CAWSGWTGGVPRTDTQYF. The CDR3 DNA sequence: TGTGCCTGGAGTGGTTGGACAGGGGGCGTCCCCCGCACAGATACGCAGTATTTT.

V and J are TRBV5-4 and TRBJ1-6; D gene unclear. Trimming removed 3 bases at V and 8 bases at J, with 6 bases between. The CDR3 covers 12 residues. Looked up from germline, CDR1 is SGHNT and CDR2 is YYREEE (reference sequence). The CDR3 nucleotides read TGTGCCAGCAGCTACCCCTATTCACCCCTCCACTTT. Protein product: CASSYPYSPLHF.

This chain links TRBV19 with TRBJ1-2, with D perhaps matching TRBD1 (6 bases). CDR3 length: 13 residues. Germline CDR1 LNHDA, CDR2 SQIVND (reference sequence). The V and J ends lost 3 bases and 7 bases respectively, with 12 bases between them. The CDR3 sequence: CASSINRVSGYTF. CDR3 coding DNA: TGTGCCAGTAGTATTAACAGGGTCTCTGGCTACACCTTC.

The V and J genes are TRBV6-1 and TRBJ2-3; D perhaps matches TRBD1 (6 bases). The germline V and J ends were trimmed by 3 bases and 2 bases, with 18 bases remaining between them. Germline V gene lookup returns CDR1 MNHNS and CDR2 SASEGT. CDR3 size: 17 residues. CDR3 sequence: CASSDTQGFGPTDTQYF. CDR3 nucleotide sequence: TGTGCCAGCAGTGACACACAGGGTTTTGGGCCCACAGATACGCAGTATTTT.

J is TRBJ2-1 and V is TRBV29-1, with 11 bases matching TRBD2. Germline V gives CDR1 SQVTM, CDR2 ANQGSEA. V was clipped by 7 bases and J by 3 bases; unmatched bases: 2. CDR3 size: 13 residues. CDR3 sequence: CSDLAGGYNEQFF. CDR3 DNA: TGCAGCGACCTAGCGGGGGGCTACAATGAGCAGTTCTTC.

The rearrangement links TRBV9 to TRBJ2-7; D is perhaps TRBD1 (6 bases). Between the trimmed V and J ends, which lost 3 bases and 6 bases, there was a span of 19 bases. Germline CDR1 and CDR2: SGDLS and YYNGEE. CDR3 length: 15 residues. The CDR3 DNA reads as TGTGCCAGCAGCGCTACGGCGAGACAGGACCTCGAGCAGTACTTC. This gives the protein CASSATARQDLEQYF.

The chain couples TRBV10-1 to TRBJ2-7; TRBD1 agrees at 9 bases. Germline V gives CDR1 WNHNN, CDR2 SYGVQD (reference sequence). The V gene end was trimmed by 2 bases and the J gene end by 6 bases; junction bases not matched to a gene: 8. The CDR3 extends over 15 amino acids. The CDR3 sequence is CASSETGTGYGEQYF. CDR3 nucleotide sequence: TGCGCCAGCAGTGAGACCGGGACAGGGTACGGCGAGCAGTACTTC.

The chain uses TRBV11-1 and TRBJ2-5; D remains ambiguous. CDR1 is SGHAT and CDR2 is FQDESV in the germline V gene (reference sequence). CDR3 length equals 13 residues. V dropped 4 bases and J dropped 0 bases, with 6 bases sitting between them. Here the CDR3 DNA reads TGTGCCAGCAGCTACAGATACCAAGAGACCCAGTACTTC. Translated, it gives CASSYRYQETQYF.

This clone has a single count. V usage is TRBV18 and J usage is TRBJ2-1; 11 bases fit TRBD2. The CDR3 has 20 residues. The J segment lost 8 bases and the V segment lost 0 bases, leaving 18 bases of the junction unmatched. CDR1 is KGHSH, CDR2 LQKENI, per germline. The CDR3 nucleotides are TGTGCCAGCTCACCACCGCGGCTAGCGGGGGGAAGTACTTTACTCCATGAGCAGTTCTTC. Its protein is CASSPPRLAGGSTLLHEQFF. Looking up the rest from reference TRBV18 and TRBJ2-1 gives the full variable domain: NAGVMQNPRHLVRRRGQEARLRCSPMKGHSHVYWYRQLPEEGLKFMVYLQKENIIDESGMPKERFSAEFPKEGPSILRIQQVVRGDSAAYFCASSPPRLAGGSTLLHEQFFGPGTRLTVL.

V usage is TRBV7-3 and J usage is TRBJ1-1; 8 nucleotides agree with TRBD1. Trimming cost V 1 base and J 7 bases; bases outside gene matches: 8. CDR1 and CDR2 from the germline V gene are SGHTA and FQGTGA. The CDR3 consists of 15 residues. This CDR3 reads CASSLNSRGLGEAFF. The CDR3 region has the DNA TGTGCCAGCAGCTTAAACTCCAGGGGGCTTGGTGAAGCTTTCTTT. The variable domain in full, with the rest retrieved from reference TRBV7-3 and TRBJ1-1, is GAGVSQTPSNKVTEKGKYVELRCDPISGHTALYWYRQSLGQGPEFLIYFQGTGAADDSGLPNDRFFAVRPEGSVSTLKIQRTERGDSAVYLCASSLNSRGLGEAFFGQGTRLTVV.

This clone was observed a single time. V and J are TRBV5-6 and TRBJ1-2; D may be TRBD1 (6 bases). There are 15 residues in the CDR3. V lost 3 bases and J lost 0, with 12 bases in between. In germline, CDR1 is SGHDT, CDR2 YYEEEE. The CDR3 nucleotides read TGTGCCAGCAGCTACGGGGGCGCAGCTAACTATGGCTACACCTTC. Its translation is CASSYGGAANYGYTF. Using reference TRBV5-6 and TRBJ1-2 for the parts outside the CDR3, the full variable domain is DAGVTQSPTHLIKTRGQQVTLRCSPKSGHDTVSWYQQALGQGPQFIFQYYEEEERQRGNFPDRFSGHQFPNYSSELNVNALLLGDSALYLCASSYGGAANYGYTFGSGTRLTVV.

The rearrangement joins TRBV11-1 to TRBJ2-7; D perhaps matches TRBD2 (7 bases). CDR3 length: 14 amino acids. Germline V gene sequence: CDR1 SGHAT, CDR2 FQDESV (reference sequence). The V gene lost 5 bases and the J gene lost 7 bases, with 18 bases spanning the gap. The CDR3: CASSPLRGPREQYF. DNA of the CDR3: TGTGCCAGCAGCCCCCTGCGGGGGCCCAGGGAGCAGTACTTC.

Here the CDR3 DNA reads TGTGCCAGCAGGACCGGGACAGTATCCTACGAGCAGTACTTC. It translates to CASRTGTVSYEQYF. The V and J genes are TRBV2 and TRBJ2-7; 7 bases match TRBD1. Germline CDR1 reads SNHLY; CDR2 reads FYNNEI. J was trimmed by 1 base and V by 6 bases; bases with no gene match: 6. The CDR3 is 14 amino acids.

The V call is TRBV12-5, the J call TRBJ1-4; D remains unclear. This CDR3 is built from 13 residues. Germline CDR1 is LGHNT and CDR2 is FRNRAP. V lost 7 bases and J lost 7, with 13 bases in between. The DNA of the CDR3 is TGTGCTAGTGCTCGCGGGTCGCTTGAAAAACTGTTTTTT. It translates to CASARGSLEKLFF.

This chain joins TRBV2 and TRBJ1-4; a weak D match, TRBD1 (6 bases). V gave up 7 bases and J gave up 10 bases, with 13 bases separating them. This CDR3 has 12 amino acids. Per the germline V gene, CDR1 is SNHLY and CDR2 is FYNNEI. CDR3 nucleotides: TGTGCCAGCACTGCGGACAGTGGAAAACTGTTTTTT. It codes for CASTADSGKLFF.

This rearrangement joins TRBV21-1 to TRBJ2-7; TRBD2 reflects the table's D call only, with no check against the DNA. TRBV21-1 is noted as a pseudogene. This CDR3 has 10 residues. The CDR3 is CPRHSYEQYF. In nucleotides, the CDR3 is TGTCCGCGGCATTCCTACGAGCAGTACTTC.

CDR3 in amino acids: CASRTGSSYEQYF. The CDR3 DNA follows: TGTGCCAGTAGGACAGGGAGCTCCTACGAGCAGTACTTC. J is TRBJ2-5 and V is TRBV6-5, with 8 bases fitting TRBD1. The DNA end is more similar to TRBJ2-7, so the J call may be wrong. CDR1 and CDR2 (germline): MNHEY, SVGAGI. The CDR3 sequence is 13 residues long.

V and J are TRBV7-2 and TRBJ1-2; no definite D call. With 1 base removed from V and 0 bases from J, the gap between germline ends came to 3 bases. This CDR3 spans 13 amino acids. Germline-derived CDR1 and CDR2 are SGHTA and FQGNSA. DNA for the CDR3: TGTGCCAGCAGCTTAGATCCTAACTATGGCTACACCTTC. This codes for CASSLDPNYGYTF.

V and J are TRBV7-9 and TRBJ2-4; 7 nucleotides line up with TRBD1. After removal of 4 bases from V and 4 bases from J, the junction contained 1 base not matched to a gene. This CDR3 contains 13 residues. The V gene's germline CDR1 is SEHNR and CDR2 FQNEAQ (reference sequence). In DNA, the CDR3 is TGTGCCAGCAGCTGGGGACAGAAAAACATTCAGTACTTC. Amino acid sequence: CASSWGQKNIQYF.

The chain combines TRBV4-1 with TRBJ1-1; unclear D gene. Germline V gene lookup returns CDR1 MGHRA and CDR2 YSYEKL. Trimming left V 2 bases short and J 7 bases short, with 17 bases between. The length of the CDR3 is 15 residues. CDR3 amino acids: CASSQPGWATGEAFF. The CDR3 coding sequence is TGCGCCAGCAGCCAACCGGGATGGGCTACGGGTGAAGCTTTCTTT.

The genes are TRBV5-1 and TRBJ2-7; D possibly uses TRBD1 or TRBD2 (5 bases each). The V end lost 4 bases, the J end lost 0 bases, and 14 bases lay between the germline ends. The CDR3 runs 15 residues. Germline V gene data show CDR1 as SGHRS and CDR2 as YFSETQ. CDR3 DNA sequence: TGCGCCAGCAGCCCCGGGACCCTAAGCTCCTACGAGCAGTACTTC. Its protein is CASSPGTLSSYEQYF.

This chain connects TRBV4-2 to TRBJ2-3; 7 nucleotides align to TRBD2. Germline loops: CDR1 LGHNA, CDR2 YNFKEQ. V shed 1 base, J shed 2 bases, and the junction held 9 bases outside the gene matches. This CDR3 comprises 17 residues. The CDR3 DNA follows: TGTGCCAGCAGCCAAGTGGTTACGGGGGGATCCACAGATACGCAGTATTTT. Amino acids: CASSQVVTGGSTDTQYF.

The V and J genes are TRBV4-1 and TRBJ2-6, with D possibly matching TRBD1 (6 bases). V was clipped by 0 bases and J by 1 base, with 19 bases between them. The CDR3 spans 20 residues. Germline lookup yields CDR1 MGHRA and CDR2 YSYEKL. The CDR3 protein is CASSQDIWDTEKSGANVLTF. The CDR3 DNA follows: TGCGCCAGCAGCCAAGATATATGGGACACCGAAAAATCTGGGGCCAACGTCCTGACTTTC.

J is TRBJ2-5 and V is TRBV12-5, with D maybe TRBD2 (5 bases). The CDR3 extends over 15 amino acids. Trimming stripped 2 bases from V and 4 bases from J, with 14 bases between. Germline CDR1 is LGHNT and CDR2 is FRNRAP. The CDR3, as DNA: TGTGCTAGTGGTTTGCGTCTAGCAGTTACAGAGACCCAGTACTTC. Encoded protein: CASGLRLAVTETQYF.

This chain links TRBV5-1 with TRBJ1-2; no clear D gene. V dropped 3 bases and J dropped 2 bases, with 8 bases sitting between them. The CDR3 has 13 amino acids. Germline V gene sequence: CDR1 SGHRS, CDR2 YFSETQ. CDR3: CASSSDVNYGYTF. The CDR3 DNA reads TGCGCCAGCAGCTCGGACGTCAACTATGGCTACACCTTC.

The chain uses TRBV9 and TRBJ2-3, with TRBD2 matching over 13 bases. The CDR3 has 19 residues. Trimming at V came to 4 bases and at J to 0 bases, leaving 11 bases not matched to a gene. In germline, CDR1 is SGDLS, CDR2 YYNGEE. Here the CDR3 reads CASSPPGLAGASSTDTQYF. CDR3 in DNA: TGTGCCAGCAGCCCACCCGGACTAGCGGGGGCCTCTAGCACAGATACGCAGTATTTT.